The present T cell receptor beta chain was sequenced within a study of blood T cell repertoires in COVID-19. Whole-study context: Italy, Spain and the United States were the sources of the convalescent and acute COVID-19 samples.

As processed by the authors: Estimation of nucleated cell counts relied on the amplification of reference gene primers. Sequenced by immunoSEQ multiplex PCR; TCRdb stores in-frame clones only, minus some. That table furnishes V, J and clone size, whereas the DNA furnished D and trimming. The sample records fewer than 350,000 clones, about nine tenths being singletons. V shed 6 bases and J shed 5 bases, with 8 bases lying between them. Germline V CDR1 and CDR2: SEHNR, FQNEAQ (reference sequence). This CDR3 region has 12 residues. The clonotype was recovered from a woman between 40 and 50 years old with acute COVID-19. V is TRBV7-9 and J is TRBJ1-5; unclear D gene. Source material: PBMCs or T cells enriched from blood (not recorded which). CDR3 bases: TGTGCCAGCAGTCCGGACTATCAGCCCCAGCATTTT. It encodes CASSPDYQPQHF.